One sample yielded the 27 T cell receptor beta chains listed below, sequenced in a study of cytomegalovirus exposure and HLA in healthy donors. The PCR used 60 Vbeta and 13 Jbeta primers. TCRdb keeps only in-frame clones here, not all; method: immunoSEQ multiplex PCR. The profile covers some 80,000 clones, with about 79% appearing a single time and 1.5% to 2% taken by the ten largest. The sample comprised PBMCs. These receptors were collected from a man between 35 and 55 years old in good health and CMV-seronegative.

The chain carries TRBV18 and TRBJ2-6; D remains unclear. V was trimmed by 3 bases and J by 0 bases, leaving 12 bases between them. Germline CDR1 KGHSH, CDR2 LQKENI. The CDR3 extends over 17 amino acids. The CDR3 protein is CASSPVMGNSGANVLTF. In DNA form, the CDR3 reads TGTGCCAGCTCACCGGTCATGGGCAACTCTGGGGCCAACGTCCTGACTTTC.

This chain connects TRBV14 to TRBJ2-5; no reliable D call. The germline gives CDR1 SGHDN, CDR2 FVKESK. V lost 0 bases and J lost 4, with 9 bases in between. CDR3 length equals 14 residues. The CDR3 DNA sequence: TGTGCCAGCAGCCAAGATTTCGACTCAGAGACCCAGTACTTC. Translation: CASSQDFDSETQYF.

The chain recombines TRBV9 with TRBJ2-7; D is possibly TRBD1 (6 bases). Germline loops: CDR1 SGDLS, CDR2 YYNGEE. V was cut by 0 bases and J by 3 bases, with 13 bases left in between. The CDR3 runs to 15 residues. CDR3 loop: CASSVAPGDIYEQYF. Written as DNA, the CDR3 is TGTGCCAGCAGCGTAGCTCCAGGGGATATCTACGAGCAGTACTTC.

This clone was counted only a few times. The genes are TRBV18 and TRBJ2-2, with 8 bases lining up with TRBD2. The CDR3 is 16 residues long. The germline gives CDR1 KGHSH, CDR2 LQKENI. The V segment lost 1 base and the J segment 2 bases; nucleotides outside the gene matches: 3. The CDR3 region has the DNA TGTGCCAGCTCACCACGGAGCGGGAGAAACACCGGGGAGCTGTTTTTT. Its translation is CASSPRSGRNTGELFF.

The rearrangement links TRBV4-1 to TRBJ1-5; weak D call: TRBD1 (6 bases). Deletions cut 0 bases from V and 5 bases from J, with 14 bases between. CDR1 is MGHRA and CDR2 is YSYEKL in the germline V gene. The CDR3 runs to 16 residues. CDR3 sequence reads: CASSQEGRGIHQPQHF. The DNA of the CDR3 is TGCGCCAGCAGCCAAGAAGGAAGGGGGATACATCAGCCCCAGCATTTT.

The chain couples TRBV5-1 to TRBJ2-3, with a tentative D call TRBD1 (5 bases). This CDR3 is built from 16 residues. The germline V and J ends were trimmed by 4 bases and 1 base, with 16 bases remaining between them. Germline V lookup: CDR1 SGHRS, CDR2 YFSETQ. The CDR3 is CASSIQGFYGTDTQYF. CDR3 coding DNA: TGCGCCAGCAGCATTCAGGGTTTCTATGGCACAGATACGCAGTATTTT.

This clone came up a few times. The rearrangement uses TRBV7-2 and TRBJ2-1, with a possible D match to TRBD1 (6 bases). Germline V CDR1 and CDR2: SGHTA, FQGNSA. The CDR3 extends over 15 amino acids. Trimming took off 3 bases at V and 6 bases at J, with 15 bases between the two ends. The DNA for the CDR3 is TGTGCCAGCAGCTTCTTCTCGACAGGCCGCAATGAGCAGTTCTTC. Translated: CASSFFSTGRNEQFF.

The V and J genes are TRBV2 and TRBJ1-5; 9 bases map to TRBD1. Germline V gene lookup returns CDR1 SNHLY and CDR2 FYNNEI. The CDR3 loop spans 16 amino acids. The ends lost 6 bases at V and 4 bases at J; junction bases unmatched: 10. CDR3 bases: TGTGCCAGCAGGGACAGGGGATTCATTGCGAATCAGCCCCAGCATTTT. Translation gives CASRDRGFIANQPQHF.

The table lists this clone with a count of one. The chain carries TRBV2 and TRBJ2-4, with 7 bases lining up with TRBD2. Germline lookup yields CDR1 SNHLY and CDR2 FYNNEI. Germline trimming cut 7 bases from V and 10 bases from J; bases unmatched to any gene: 10. CDR3 length: 13 amino acids. The CDR3 sequence is CASTVGREGIQYF. The CDR3 DNA is TGTGCCAGCACGGTTGGCAGGGAGGGAATTCAGTACTTC.

The chain carries TRBV5-1 and TRBJ2-3; TRBD2 is a possible D gene (7 bases). The V and J ends lost 1 base and 3 bases respectively, with 15 bases between them. This CDR3 contains 16 residues. Germline V gene sequence: CDR1 SGHRS, CDR2 YFSETQ. The DNA for the CDR3 is TGCGCCAGCAGCTTGTCTGGGGGGCGGGAGACAGATACGCAGTATTTT. Amino acids: CASSLSGGRETDTQYF.

V usage is TRBV29-1 and J usage is TRBJ2-3, with 7 nucleotides matching TRBD2. Germline V CDR1 and CDR2: SQVTM, ANQGSEA. The CDR3 is made up of 14 amino acids. V shed 6 bases, J shed 2 bases, and the junction held 8 bases outside the gene matches. This CDR3 reads CSVSSGLYTDTQYF. CDR3 DNA: TGCAGCGTCTCTAGCGGACTATACACAGATACGCAGTATTTT.

J is TRBJ2-1 and V is TRBV5-1; possibly TRBD2 for D (6 bases). Trimming took 6 bases from V and 9 from J, leaving 22 bases between them. The CDR3 is 15 amino acids. Germline V gene data show CDR1 as SGHRS and CDR2 as YFSETQ. The CDR3, as DNA: TGCGCCAGCACCCACCAGGGATCTAGCGTCAGTGAGCAGTTCTTC. Amino acid sequence: CASTHQGSSVSEQFF.

This chain links TRBV19 with TRBJ2-1, with 7 positions matching TRBD2. Germline CDR1 is LNHDA and CDR2 is SQIVND (reference sequence). This CDR3 region has 14 residues. V lost 3 bases and J lost 8; bases outside the gene matches: 7. CDR3 sequence reads: CASSIPGEGDEQFF. As DNA, the CDR3 is TGTGCCAGTAGTATCCCCGGGGAGGGCGATGAGCAGTTCTTC.

The genes are TRBV27 and TRBJ2-7; 8 bases align to TRBD2. CDR1 MNHEY and CDR2 SMNVEV come from the germline V gene (reference sequence). The length of the CDR3 is 17 residues. V trimming: 3 bases; J trimming: 2 bases; junction bases outside the gene matches: 12. The CDR3 sequence: CASSFSVGLADAYEQYF. The DNA of the CDR3 is TGTGCCAGCAGTTTTTCGGTAGGACTAGCTGACGCCTACGAGCAGTACTTC.

CDR3 loop: CAVTGGGNQPQHF. As DNA, the CDR3 is TGTGCCGTGACAGGGGGCGGCAATCAGCCCCAGCATTTT. The V gene is TRBV10-3, the J gene TRBJ1-5, with 10 bases lining up with TRBD1. Looked up from germline, CDR1 is ENHRY and CDR2 is SYGVKD. The CDR3 length is 13 residues. V lost 11 bases and J lost 2; bases outside the gene matches: 3.

V and J are TRBV9 and TRBJ2-5, with 9 bases fitting TRBD2. This CDR3 region has 16 residues. Germline CDR1 and CDR2: SGDLS and YYNGEE. V was pared by 2 bases and J by 1 base, with 6 bases of the junction left unmatched. CDR3 coding DNA: TGTGCCAGCAGCGTTCTAGCGGGGCTAGTCCAAGAGACCCAGTACTTC. It encodes CASSVLAGLVQETQYF.

This chain uses TRBV5-6 with TRBJ1-5; D unresolved. With 0 bases removed from V and 4 bases from J, the gap between germline ends came to 5 bases. The germline V gene has CDR1 SGHDT and CDR2 YYEEEE. The CDR3 runs to 13 residues. The CDR3 DNA reads as TGTGCCAGCAGCTTGGGAGAGAATCAGCCCCAGCATTTT. It specifies CASSLGENQPQHF.

In this sample, this clone turned up once. The chain combines TRBV10-3 with TRBJ2-1; the match to TRBD2 covers 11 bases. Germline V gene sequence: CDR1 ENHRY, CDR2 SYGVKD. This CDR3 region has 16 residues. V lost 6 bases and J lost 10; bases outside the gene matches: 14. CDR3 nucleotide sequence: TGTGCCATCAGCGAGGGGGGACTAGCGGCGCTTGAAGAGCAGTTCTTC. Translated, it gives CAISEGGLAALEEQFF.

The V gene is TRBV6-1, the J gene TRBJ2-1; 12 bases agree with TRBD2. V shed 6 bases and J 8 bases; nucleotides not matched to a gene: 8. The CDR3 length is 15 residues. Germline V gives CDR1 MNHNS, CDR2 SASEGT. The CDR3 sequence: CASRDLTSGSHEQFF. Written as DNA, the CDR3 is TGTGCCAGCAGGGACCTGACTAGCGGGAGCCATGAGCAGTTCTTC.

The chain carries TRBV5-1 and TRBJ2-3, with TRBD2 identical over 14 bases. The CDR3 spans 17 residues. Germline CDR1 is SGHRS and CDR2 is YFSETQ. The V and J ends lost 2 bases and 6 bases, in that order; junction bases with no gene match: 8. The DNA of the CDR3 is TGCGCCAGCAGCTTTGAGGGACTAGCGGGAGTTGGCGATACGCAGTATTTT. It specifies CASSFEGLAGVGDTQYF. Complete variable domain (other parts from reference TRBV5-1 and TRBJ2-3): KAGVTQTPRYLIKTRGQQVTLSCSPISGHRSVSWYQQTPGQGLQFLFEYFSETQRNKGNFPGRFSGRQFSNSRSEMNVSTLELGDSALYLCASSFEGLAGVGDTQYFGPGTRLTVL.

Remarks on this clone: One junction end disagrees with the germline gene, perhaps due to a read error. V is TRBV10-1 and J is TRBJ2-4, with 14 bases that match TRBD2. The CDR3 has 17 amino acids. From germline, CDR1 is WNHNN and CDR2 SYGVQD (reference sequence). The CDR3 is CASTLPGLAGVPNSQYF. The DNA of the CDR3 is TGCGCCAGCACCTTGCCGGGACTAGCGGGAGTTCCTAACAGTCAGTACTTC.

V is TRBV28 and J is TRBJ1-2, with TRBD1 matching 7 bases. Trimming removed 6 bases from V and 4 bases from J; junction bases left unmatched: 8. Germline V gives CDR1 MDHEN, CDR2 SYDVKM. The CDR3 has 14 residues. The CDR3 is CASSPPGTAYGYTF. DNA of the CDR3: TGTGCCAGCAGCCCCCCCGGGACAGCCTATGGCTACACCTTC.

The chain has TRBV19 and TRBJ2-2, with D possibly matching TRBD2 (5 bases). Germline values: CDR1 LNHDA, CDR2 SQIVND (reference sequence). This CDR3 is built from 14 residues. Trimming shortened V by 9 bases and J by 3 bases, and 14 bases separated the two germline ends. The CDR3 coding sequence is TGTGCCAGCTCCGGACTGGCTTACACCGGGGAGCTGTTTTTT. It encodes CASSGLAYTGELFF.

V usage is TRBV6-5 and J usage is TRBJ2-7, with 10 bases fitting TRBD1. CDR1 is MNHEY and CDR2 is SVGAGI in the germline V gene. V was pared by 10 bases and J by 4 bases, with 7 bases of the junction left unmatched. The CDR3 loop spans 13 amino acids. The CDR3 is CATKGTGVYEQYF. CDR3 sequence (DNA): TGTGCCACCAAGGGGACAGGGGTTTACGAGCAGTACTTC.

V and J are TRBV2 and TRBJ2-7, with D possibly TRBD2 on 7 matching bases. The CDR3 contains 13 residues. Trimming took 6 bases from V and 2 from J, leaving 11 bases between them. Germline assignment: CDR1 SNHLY and CDR2 FYNNEI. The CDR3, as DNA: TGTGCCAGCAGGGGGGCGGGAGCCTACGAGCAGTACTTC. Translation gives CASRGAGAYEQYF.

The chain has TRBV28 and TRBJ2-1, with no clear D. From germline, CDR1 is MDHEN and CDR2 SYDVKM. V lost 5 bases and J lost 1, with 12 bases in between. This CDR3 is 15 amino acids long. In DNA, the CDR3 is TGTGCCAGCAGTCGCGATCTCCGGTCCTACAATGAGCAGTTCTTC. This sequence encodes CASSRDLRSYNEQFF.

The gene calls are TRBV25-1 and TRBJ2-2, with a tentative D call TRBD2 (6 bases). The germline V gene encodes CDR1 MGHDK and CDR2 SYGVNS. This CDR3 has 15 amino acids. V was clipped by 6 bases and J by 5 bases, with 16 bases between them. The CDR3 DNA reads as TGTGCCAGCAGGGCGGGGACTCCCGGGACCGGGGAGCTGTTTTTT. Residues: CASRAGTPGTGELFF.